Sequencing of this T cell receptor (beta chain) was carried out in a study of blood T cell repertoires in COVID-19. A few counts support this clone. CDR3 length: 17 amino acids. The germline CDR1 and CDR2 sequences are SGDLS and YYNGEE. The V end lost 7 bases, the J end lost 5 bases, and 25 bases lay between the germline ends. Original processing methods: Estimation of nucleated cell counts was performed using reference gene primer amplification. TCRdb keeps only in-frame clones here, not all; method: immunoSEQ multiplex PCR. That table is the source of V, J and clone size, and D and trimming were worked out from the DNA. Among around 50,000 clones listed, more than 75% were seen once.

The receptor was derived from a woman older than 75 with acute or convalescent COVID-19. The sequencing input was peripheral blood. The chain employs TRBV9 and TRBJ1-5; a weak D match, TRBD1 (6 bases). For the CDR3, the DNA is TGTGCCAGCCCCTCGTGCGGGGGCAGGGGATCGGATCAGCCCCAGCATTTT. Protein sequence: CASPSCGGRGSDQPQHF.